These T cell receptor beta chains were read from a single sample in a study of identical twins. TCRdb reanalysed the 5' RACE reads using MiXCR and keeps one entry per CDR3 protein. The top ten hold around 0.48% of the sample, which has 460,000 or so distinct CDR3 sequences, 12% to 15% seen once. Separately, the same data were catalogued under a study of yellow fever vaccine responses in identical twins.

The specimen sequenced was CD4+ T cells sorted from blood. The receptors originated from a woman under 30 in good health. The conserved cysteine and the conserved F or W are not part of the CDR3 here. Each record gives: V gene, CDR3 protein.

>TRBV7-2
ASSSRLAGDGGELF
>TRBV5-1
ASSSGTRTGELF
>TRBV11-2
ASRDVTRGAQY
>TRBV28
ASRYRISGTDTQY
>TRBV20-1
SALVGATDTQY
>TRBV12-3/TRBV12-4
ASSFLATSTDTQY
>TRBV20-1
SARGGAATTTYEQY
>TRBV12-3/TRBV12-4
ASSRGSNQPQH
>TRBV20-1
SARRWGGAGSYEQY
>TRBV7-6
ASSFGNLNYEQY
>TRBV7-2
ASSQVGGSYGYT
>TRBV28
ASSLPQGQETQY
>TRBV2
ATMNLNEQF
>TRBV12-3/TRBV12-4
ASSYFPGLQETQY
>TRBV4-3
ASSQDWIRESYNEQF
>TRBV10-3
AISESGVYNEQF
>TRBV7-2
ASSLGQGIHQPQH